This paragraph reports one T cell receptor (beta chain). V shed 1 base and J 5 bases; nucleotides not matched to a gene: 11. CDR3 length: 17 amino acids. CDR1 and CDR2 (germline): LGHNA, YNFKEQ. This sample stems from a study of cytomegalovirus exposure and HLA in healthy donors. Study-level background: Earlier findings included roughly 120 million unique TCR beta sequences obtained from some 180 million T cells.

60 Vbeta and 13 Jbeta primers were used in PCR. Data came from immunoSEQ multiplex PCR; TCRdb stores just in-frame clones and leaves some out. In the table there are approximately 120,000 clones, about 81% of which are singletons. This receptor was taken from a woman between 25 and 40 years old in good health and CMV-seronegative. The sequencing sample was made of PBMCs. The chain recombines TRBV4-2 with TRBJ2-7, with 10 bases lining up with TRBD2. CDR3 in DNA: TGTGCCAGCAGCCAAGGGGGGAGCGGGAGGGCCGGAGACGAGCAGTACTTC. It is translated as CASSQGGSGRAGDEQYF.